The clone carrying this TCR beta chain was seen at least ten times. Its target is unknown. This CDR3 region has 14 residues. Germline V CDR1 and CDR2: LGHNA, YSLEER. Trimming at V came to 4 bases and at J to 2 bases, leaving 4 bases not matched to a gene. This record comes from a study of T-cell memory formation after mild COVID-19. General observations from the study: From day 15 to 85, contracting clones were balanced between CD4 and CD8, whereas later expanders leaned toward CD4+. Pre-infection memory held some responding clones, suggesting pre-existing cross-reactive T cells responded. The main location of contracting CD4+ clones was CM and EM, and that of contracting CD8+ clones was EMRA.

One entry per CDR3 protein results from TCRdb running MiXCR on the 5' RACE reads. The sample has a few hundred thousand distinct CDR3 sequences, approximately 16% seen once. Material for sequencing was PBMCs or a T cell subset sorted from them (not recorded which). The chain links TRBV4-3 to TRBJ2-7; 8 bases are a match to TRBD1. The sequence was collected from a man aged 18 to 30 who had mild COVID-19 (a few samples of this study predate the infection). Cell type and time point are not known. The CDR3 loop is CASSLDRGPYEQYF. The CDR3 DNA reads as TGCGCCAGCAGCCTCGACAGGGGACCCTACGAGCAGTACTTC.